Listed here are 16 T cell receptor beta chains from one sample, sequenced in a study of identical twins. TCRdb reanalysed the 5' RACE reads using MiXCR and keeps one entry per CDR3 protein. The profile shows 430,000 or so distinct CDR3 sequences, approximately 25% of them singletons. This sample also belongs to another study, concerning T cells expressing NK-cell markers.

Sequencing used CD4+ T cells sorted from blood. The receptor set was obtained from a woman between 18 and 29 years old in good health.

The CDR3 nucleotides read TGCAGTACTTCAGGTGGTAGCGGGGCTACCACCGGGGAGCTGTTTTTT. Its translation is CSTSGGSGATTGELFF. This chain connects TRBV20-1 to TRBJ2-2; 8 bases align to TRBD2. CDR3 length: 16 amino acids. Germline CDR1 reads DFQATT; CDR2 reads SNEGSKA (reference sequence). V lost 8 bases, J lost 4 bases, and 15 bases stayed unmatched.

This clonotype turned up a few times. This rearrangement joins TRBV7-6 to TRBJ2-1; no definite D call. Trimming shortened V by 1 base and J by 3 bases, and 13 bases separated the two germline ends. The CDR3 covers 16 residues. CDR1 is SGHVS and CDR2 is FNYEAQ in the germline V gene. CDR3 region: CASSLGASVGYNEQFF. DNA for the CDR3: TGTGCCAGCAGCTTAGGGGCCAGCGTAGGCTACAATGAGCAGTTCTTC.

The rearrangement joins TRBV11-2 to TRBJ2-3; D not resolved. Trimming took 4 bases from V and 6 from J, leaving 14 bases between them. The CDR3 is made up of 14 amino acids. Germline lookup yields CDR1 SGHAT and CDR2 FQNNGV. In DNA, the CDR3 is TGTGCCAGCAGCTCCAACTGGCTCGGGGATACGCAGTATTTT. Protein: CASSSNWLGDTQYF.

The gene calls are TRBV6-1 and TRBJ2-5; 8 nucleotides agree with TRBD1. The CDR3 contains 14 residues. Germline CDR1 reads MNHNS; CDR2 reads SASEGT. J was trimmed by 2 bases and V by 8 bases; bases with no gene match: 7. The CDR3 sequence is CASRNHRGQETQYF. The CDR3 DNA reads as TGTGCCAGCCGGAACCACAGGGGGCAAGAGACCCAGTACTTC.

The chain links TRBV20-1 to TRBJ2-7; 7 bases map to TRBD1. The germline V gene has CDR1 DFQATT and CDR2 SNEGSKA (reference sequence). CDR3 length equals 14 residues. V was pared by 6 bases and J by 4 bases, with 12 bases of the junction left unmatched. The DNA of the CDR3 is TGCAGTGCCCAACAGGGGACCACGGTTTACGAGCAGTACTTC. It is translated as CSAQQGTTVYEQYF.

The V and J genes are TRBV20-1 and TRBJ1-4, with D possibly TRBD1 on 5 matching bases. The CDR3 loop spans 13 amino acids. Germline CDR1 is DFQATT and CDR2 is SNEGSKA (reference sequence). Trimming removed 6 bases from V and 6 bases from J, with 14 bases in between. The CDR3 region has the DNA TGCAGTGCGCCAGGGACGGAATATGAAAAACTGTTTTTT. It encodes CSAPGTEYEKLFF.

The chain employs TRBV7-9 and TRBJ2-7; 9 nucleotides agree with TRBD2. Germline loops: CDR1 SEHNR, CDR2 FQNEAQ (reference sequence). The CDR3 contains 15 residues. Losses at the gene ends were 1 base for V and 3 bases for J; bases not matched to a gene: 4. DNA of the CDR3: TGTGCCAGCAGCTTAGTCAGCGGGAGGAACTACGAGCAGTACTTC. Protein sequence: CASSLVSGRNYEQYF.

This clonotype was detected only a few times. The chain is built from TRBV7-2 and TRBJ1-2; D is unclear. V lost 2 bases and J lost 8, with 6 bases in between. The CDR3 runs to 11 residues. Germline CDR1 and CDR2: SGHTA and FQGNSA. CDR3 DNA: TGTGCCAGCAGCTTATATTCCGGCTACACCTTC. Encoded protein: CASSLYSGYTF.

The V and J genes are TRBV20-1 and TRBJ1-3; tentative D call: TRBD1 (6 bases). V gave up 6 bases and J gave up 4 bases, with 13 bases separating them. This CDR3 has 13 residues. Germline V lookup: CDR1 DFQATT, CDR2 SNEGSKA (reference sequence). The CDR3 nucleotides are TGCAGTGCACTCCGGGACACCGGAAACACCATATATTTT. It translates to CSALRDTGNTIYF.

This clonotype showed up just a few times. The rearrangement links TRBV10-3 to TRBJ2-7; weak D call: TRBD2 (5 bases). The CDR3 extends over 15 amino acids. Germline loops: CDR1 ENHRY, CDR2 SYGVKD. Trimming left V 0 bases short and J 6 bases short, with 15 bases between. DNA for the CDR3: TGTGCCATCAGTGAGTCGCTGGTACTAGGCACCGAGCAGTACTTC. Translation gives CAISESLVLGTEQYF.

This clonotype was seen more than once but under ten times. The gene calls are TRBV5-1 and TRBJ2-7; D call uncertain. V was pared by 7 bases and J by 0 bases, with 14 bases between. The germline gives CDR1 SGHRS, CDR2 YFSETQ. This CDR3 comprises 14 residues. The CDR3 DNA reads as TGCGCCAGCGGCCCCCTAGGCAACTCCTACGAGCAGTACTTC. It yields the protein CASGPLGNSYEQYF.

This clonotype appeared a few times. V usage is TRBV11-2 and J usage is TRBJ2-1; possible D gene TRBD2, 6 bases. Trimming removed 5 bases from V and 8 bases from J, with 16 bases in between. The germline V gene has CDR1 SGHAT and CDR2 FQNNGV. This CDR3 is 14 amino acids long. The CDR3 is CASSLPFRRDEQFF. As DNA, the CDR3 is TGTGCCAGCAGCCTGCCCTTCCGGAGGGATGAGCAGTTCTTC.

The chain recombines TRBV3-1 with TRBJ2-7, with D uncertain. Germline V gene data show CDR1 as LGHDT and CDR2 as YNNKEL (reference sequence). The CDR3 loop spans 12 amino acids. Trimming took 4 bases from V and 9 from J, leaving 13 bases between them. The DNA for the CDR3 is TGTGCCAGCAGCCGTACAACGGCCGGGCAGTACTTC. As protein: CASSRTTAGQYF.

This clonotype has just a few counts. The chain is built from TRBV7-8 and TRBJ2-7, with D perhaps matching TRBD1 (6 bases). Looked up from germline, CDR1 is SGHVS and CDR2 is FQNEAQ. V was clipped by 3 bases and J by 6 bases, with 12 bases between them. CDR3 length: 13 residues. The CDR3 DNA is TGTGCCAGCAGCTTCAACAGGGTACGCGAGCAGTACTTC. It specifies CASSFNRVREQYF.

This clonotype was picked up a small number of times. V usage is TRBV5-5 and J usage is TRBJ1-2; possibly TRBD1 for D (5 bases). Looked up from germline, CDR1 is SGHKS and CDR2 is YYEKEE (reference sequence). V gave up 3 bases and J gave up 5 bases, with 11 bases separating them. The CDR3 extends over 13 amino acids. Written as DNA, the CDR3 is TGTGCCAGCAGCTGGGACGCAGGGTATGGCTACACCTTC. Protein product: CASSWDAGYGYTF.

This clonotype has more than one count but fewer than ten. The V call is TRBV20-1, the J call TRBJ2-7; 11 nucleotides agree with TRBD2. After removal of 4 bases from V and 0 bases from J, the junction contained 2 bases not matched to a gene. Germline values: CDR1 DFQATT, CDR2 SNEGSKA (reference sequence). The CDR3 consists of 14 residues. The CDR3 here is CSATGTSGSYEQYF. Here the CDR3 DNA reads TGCAGTGCTACCGGGACTAGCGGCTCCTACGAGCAGTACTTC.